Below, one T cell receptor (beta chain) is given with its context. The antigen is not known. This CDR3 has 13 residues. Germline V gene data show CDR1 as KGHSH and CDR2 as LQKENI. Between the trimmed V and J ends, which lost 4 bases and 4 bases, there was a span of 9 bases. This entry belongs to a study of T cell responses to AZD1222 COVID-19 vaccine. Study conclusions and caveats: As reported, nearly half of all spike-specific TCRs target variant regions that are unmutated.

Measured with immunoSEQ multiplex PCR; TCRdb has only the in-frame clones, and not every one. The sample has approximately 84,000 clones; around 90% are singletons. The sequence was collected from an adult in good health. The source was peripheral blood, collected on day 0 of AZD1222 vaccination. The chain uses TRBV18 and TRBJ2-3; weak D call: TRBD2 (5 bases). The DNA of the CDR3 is TGTGCCAGCTCACGGAACGGGGCAGATACGCAGTATTTT. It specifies CASSRNGADTQYF. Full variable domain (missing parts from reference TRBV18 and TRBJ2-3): NAGVMQNPRHLVRRRGQEARLRCSPMKGHSHVYWYRQLPEEGLKFMVYLQKENIIDESGMPKERFSAEFPKEGPSILRIQQVVRGDSAAYFCASSRNGADTQYFGPGTRLTVL.